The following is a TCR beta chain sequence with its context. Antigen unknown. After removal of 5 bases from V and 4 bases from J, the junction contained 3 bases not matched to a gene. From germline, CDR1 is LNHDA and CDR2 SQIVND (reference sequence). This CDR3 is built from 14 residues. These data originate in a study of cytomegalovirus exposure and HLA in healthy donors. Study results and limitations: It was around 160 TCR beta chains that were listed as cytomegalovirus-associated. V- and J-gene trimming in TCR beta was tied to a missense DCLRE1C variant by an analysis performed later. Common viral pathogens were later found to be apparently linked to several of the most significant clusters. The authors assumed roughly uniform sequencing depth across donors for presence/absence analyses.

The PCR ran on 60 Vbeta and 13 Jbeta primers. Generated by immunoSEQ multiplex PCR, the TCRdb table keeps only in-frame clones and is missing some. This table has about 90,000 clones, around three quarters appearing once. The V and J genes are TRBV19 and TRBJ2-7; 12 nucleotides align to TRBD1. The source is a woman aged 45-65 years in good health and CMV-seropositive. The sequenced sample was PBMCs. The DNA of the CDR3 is TGTGCCAGTAGTGTGGGACAGGGGGCTTACGAGCAGTACTTC. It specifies CASSVGQGAYEQYF. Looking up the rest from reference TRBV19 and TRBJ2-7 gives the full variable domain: DGGITQSPKYLFRKEGQNVTLSCEQNLNHDAMYWYRQDPGQGLRLIYYSQIVNDFQKGDIAEGYSVSREKKESFPLTVTSAQKNPTAFYLCASSVGQGAYEQYFGPGTRLTVT.